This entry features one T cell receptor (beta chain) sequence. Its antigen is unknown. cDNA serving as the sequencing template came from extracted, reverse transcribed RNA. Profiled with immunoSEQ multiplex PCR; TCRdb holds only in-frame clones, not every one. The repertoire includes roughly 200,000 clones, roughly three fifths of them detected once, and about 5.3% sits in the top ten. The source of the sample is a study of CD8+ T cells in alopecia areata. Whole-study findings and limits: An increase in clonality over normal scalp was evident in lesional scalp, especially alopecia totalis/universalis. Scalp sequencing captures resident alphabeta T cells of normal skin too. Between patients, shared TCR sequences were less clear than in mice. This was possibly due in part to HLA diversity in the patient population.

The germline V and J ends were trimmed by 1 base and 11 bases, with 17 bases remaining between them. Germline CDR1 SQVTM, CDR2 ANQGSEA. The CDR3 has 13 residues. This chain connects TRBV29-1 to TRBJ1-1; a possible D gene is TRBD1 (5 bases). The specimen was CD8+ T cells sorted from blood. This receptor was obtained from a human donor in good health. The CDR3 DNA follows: TGCAGCGTTGAAGGTACAACGGGCAGGGACGCTTTCTTT. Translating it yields CSVEGTTGRDAFF.